Below, one T cell receptor (beta chain) is given with its context. Antigen unknown. The sample is drawn from a study of identical twins. Study-wide results and caveats: Where out-of-frame alpha sequences were twin-shared, they showed excess low generation probability.

This CDR3 spans 14 amino acids. Germline-derived CDR1 and CDR2 are GTSNPN and SVGIG (reference sequence). Trimming took 1 base from V and 5 from J, leaving 11 bases between them. One entry per CDR3 protein, called by TCRdb with MiXCR from the 5' RACE reads. Of around 1.7 million distinct CDR3 sequences listed, roughly 35% were seen once; the top ten hold more than 0.25%. This TCR was sampled from a newborn girl in good health. Sequences were obtained from cord blood. V gene TRBV30 combines with J gene TRBJ2-2; D uncertain. The CDR3 loop is CAWSGAMGTGELFF. CDR3 coding DNA: TGTGCCTGGAGTGGCGCAATGGGGACCGGGGAGCTGTTTTTT.